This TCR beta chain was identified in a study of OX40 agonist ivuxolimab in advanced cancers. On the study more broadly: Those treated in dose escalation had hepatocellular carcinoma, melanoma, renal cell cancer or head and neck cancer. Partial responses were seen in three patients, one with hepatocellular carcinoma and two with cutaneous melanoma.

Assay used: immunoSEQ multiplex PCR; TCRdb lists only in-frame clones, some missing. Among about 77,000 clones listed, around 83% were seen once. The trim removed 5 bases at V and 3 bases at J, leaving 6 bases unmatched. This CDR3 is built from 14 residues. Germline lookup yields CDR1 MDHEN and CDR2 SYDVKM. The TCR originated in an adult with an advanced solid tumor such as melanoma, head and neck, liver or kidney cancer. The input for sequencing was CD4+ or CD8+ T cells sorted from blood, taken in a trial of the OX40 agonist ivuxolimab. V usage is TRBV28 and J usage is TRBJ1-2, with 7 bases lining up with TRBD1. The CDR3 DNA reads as TGTGCCAGCAGTGTAGACAGGGCCCACTATGGCTACACCTTC. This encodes CASSVDRAHYGYTF.